The 31 T cell receptor beta chains in this list originate from one sample, sequenced in a study of blood T cell repertoires in COVID-19. Measured with immunoSEQ multiplex PCR; TCRdb has only the in-frame clones, and not every one. Of about 33,000 clones in the sample, around nine tenths are singletons; the top ten hold roughly three fifths. The sample comprised peripheral blood. The source is a man between 65 and 85 years old with acute or convalescent COVID-19.

The chain carries TRBV5-8 and TRBJ2-3, with TRBD2 matching over 7 bases. V dropped 0 bases and J dropped 2; count of bases not matched to a gene: 6. The CDR3 is 16 amino acids. From germline, CDR1 is SGHTS and CDR2 YDEGEE. CDR3 sequence (DNA): TGTGCCAGCAGCTTGGGGCTAGCGGACGCCACAGATACGCAGTATTTT. It is translated as CASSLGLADATDTQYF.

This clone was detected only a few times. V and J are TRBV25-1 and TRBJ2-5; D gene unclear. Germline assignment: CDR1 MGHDK and CDR2 SYGVNS. CDR3 length equals 16 residues. The germline V and J ends were trimmed by 2 bases and 5 bases, with 18 bases remaining between them. CDR3 region: CASSEGGSLRIETQYF. The CDR3 nucleotides are TGTGCCAGCAGTGAAGGTGGAAGTCTCAGGATCGAGACCCAGTACTTC.

This chain uses TRBV9 with TRBJ1-1; D is uncertain. The CDR3 is made up of 15 amino acids. Germline lookup yields CDR1 SGDLS and CDR2 YYNGEE. V was shortened by 4 bases and J by 4 bases, with 17 bases between the two germline ends. CDR3: CASSPWENYGTEAFF. The CDR3 DNA is TGTGCCAGCAGCCCCTGGGAGAATTACGGCACTGAAGCTTTCTTT. Full variable domain (rest looked up from reference TRBV9 and TRBJ1-1): DSGVTQTPKHLITATGQRVTLRCSPRSGDLSVYWYQQSLDQGLQFLIQYYNGEERAKGNILERFSAQQFPDLHSELNLSSLELGDSALYFCASSPWENYGTEAFFGQGTRLTVV.

The V gene is TRBV28, the J gene TRBJ2-3, with 8 bases aligning to TRBD2. The junction had 4 bases not matched to a gene; V was cut back by 5 bases and J by 0 bases. Germline-derived CDR1 and CDR2 are MDHEN and SYDVKM. The CDR3 extends over 15 amino acids. The CDR3 loop reads CASSPGLASTDTQYF. The CDR3 coding sequence is TGTGCCAGCAGTCCAGGACTAGCTAGCACAGATACGCAGTATTTT. Full variable domain (remainder filled in from reference TRBV28 and TRBJ2-3): DVKVTQSSRYLVKRTGEKVFLECVQDMDHENMFWYRQDPGLGLRLIYFSYDVKMKEKGDIPEGYSVSREKKERFSLILESASTNQTSMYLCASSPGLASTDTQYFGPGTRLTVL.

This rearrangement joins TRBV7-9 to TRBJ2-5; D is perhaps TRBD2 (6 bases). V was trimmed by 3 bases and J by 4 bases, leaving 9 bases between them. Germline V gene sequence: CDR1 SEHNR, CDR2 FQNEAQ (reference sequence). The length of the CDR3 is 13 residues. CDR3 residues: CASSFGRGETQYF. The DNA of the CDR3 is TGTGCCAGCAGCTTCGGGCGGGGAGAGACCCAGTACTTC.

J is TRBJ1-6 and V is TRBV7-2, with D uncertain. Trimming took 4 bases from V and 7 from J, leaving 5 bases between them. The CDR3 length is 12 residues. CDR1 is SGHTA and CDR2 is FQGNSA in the germline V gene. CDR3 residues: CASSSLNSPLHF. CDR3 nucleotides: TGTGCCAGCAGCTCTCTCAATTCACCCCTCCACTTT.

The chain links TRBV6-5 to TRBJ1-4, with 7 bases that match TRBD1. Germline V gene sequence: CDR1 MNHEY, CDR2 SVGAGI. V was clipped by 6 bases and J by 5 bases; unmatched bases: 6. The CDR3 totals 14 residues. In nucleotides, the CDR3 is TGTGCCAGCAGACCGGGACAGCGAAATGAAAAACTGTTTTTT. As protein: CASRPGQRNEKLFF.

The chain employs TRBV3-1 (or the pseudogene TRBV3-2) and TRBJ2-5, with a possible D match to TRBD2 (6 bases). Trimming left V 5 bases short and J 1 base short, with 14 bases between. The CDR3 covers 15 residues. The V gene's germline CDR1 is LGHDT and CDR2 YNNKEL (reference sequence). The CDR3 here is CASSARRLGQETQYF. CDR3 nucleotide sequence: TGTGCCAGCAGCGCAAGAAGACTAGGCCAAGAGACCCAGTACTTC.

The J gene is TRBJ1-1, the V gene TRBV7-3; TRBD1 matches 8 bases. The CDR3 spans 16 residues. Trimming took 2 bases from V and 5 from J; bases not matched to a gene: 10. The V gene's germline CDR1 is SGHTA and CDR2 FQGTGA. The CDR3 coding sequence is TGTGCCAGCAGCTTACGTGCGACAGGGGTAGGAACTGAAGCTTTCTTT. Protein: CASSLRATGVGTEAFF.

J is TRBJ1-2 and V is TRBV4-3; 11 nucleotides agree with TRBD1. With 0 bases clipped from V and 7 bases from J, the junction kept 10 bases outside the gene matches. The CDR3 covers 17 residues. In germline, CDR1 is LGHNA, CDR2 YSLEER. The CDR3 here is CASSQDRGQGAPGGYTF. CDR3 DNA: TGCGCCAGCAGCCAAGATAGAGGACAGGGGGCGCCGGGTGGCTACACCTTC.

The CDR3 DNA reads TGTGCCAGCAGCCATGGAGGGACCGAGAATGAAAAACTGTTTTTT. It codes for CASSHGGTENEKLFF. The V call is TRBV3-1 (or the pseudogene TRBV3-2), the J call TRBJ1-4; a possible D gene is TRBD1 (5 bases). Trimming shortened V by 3 bases and J by 5 bases, and 13 bases separated the two germline ends. Germline CDR1 and CDR2: LGHDT and YNNKEL (reference sequence). There are 15 residues in the CDR3.

The chain recombines TRBV7-8 with TRBJ2-7; D might be TRBD1 (5 bases). V lost 5 bases and J lost 2, with 16 bases in between. Germline V gene lookup returns CDR1 SGHVS and CDR2 FQNEAQ. The CDR3 is made up of 15 amino acids. The CDR3 sequence: CASSAREGIAYEQYF. The CDR3 nucleotides read TGTGCCAGCAGCGCCAGGGAAGGCATTGCCTACGAGCAGTACTTC.

The V call is TRBV7-2, the J call TRBJ2-3, with D tentatively TRBD1 (6 bases). The V and J ends lost 5 bases and 3 bases respectively, with 9 bases between them. CDR3 length: 13 residues. Germline lookup yields CDR1 SGHTA and CDR2 FQGNSA. The CDR3 DNA reads as TGTGCCAGCAGCCCCCAGGGGACAGATACGCAGTATTTT. Amino acid sequence: CASSPQGTDTQYF.

The chain carries TRBV30 and TRBJ2-7, with D possibly being TRBD1 (5 bases). The CDR3 runs 11 residues. Germline V lookup: CDR1 GTSNPN, CDR2 SVGIG (reference sequence). V dropped 2 bases and J dropped 6 bases, with 8 bases sitting between them. As DNA, the CDR3 is TGTGCCTGGAGTTTCCAGGGCGAGCAGTACTTC. This codes for CAWSFQGEQYF.

This clone was seen once. The J gene is TRBJ1-1, the V gene TRBV4-2; 7 bases are shared with TRBD1. J was trimmed by 0 bases and V by 3 bases; bases with no gene match: 7. The CDR3 runs to 16 residues. The germline gives CDR1 LGHNA, CDR2 YNFKEQ. CDR3: CASSHRQGVLNTEAFF. The CDR3 bases are TGTGCCAGCAGCCACAGACAGGGAGTTTTGAACACTGAAGCTTTCTTT.

The V call is TRBV11-2, the J call TRBJ2-1, with D perhaps matching TRBD2 (5 bases). Germline CDR1 is SGHAT and CDR2 is FQNNGV. The germline V and J ends were trimmed by 3 bases and 7 bases, with 13 bases remaining between them. The CDR3 runs 14 residues. This chain's CDR3 is CASSFEGRWNEQFF. In nucleotides, the CDR3 is TGTGCCAGCAGCTTCGAGGGCAGGTGGAATGAGCAGTTCTTC.

The rearrangement joins TRBV5-1 to TRBJ1-1; 7 nucleotides match TRBD1. The length of the CDR3 is 14 residues. V gave up 5 bases and J gave up 2 bases; unmatched junction bases: 6. Per the germline V gene, CDR1 is SGHRS and CDR2 is YFSETQ. CDR3 bases: TGCGCCAGCAGAGCCGGGACAGTAAACACTGAAGCTTTCTTT. Amino acid sequence: CASRAGTVNTEAFF.

This clone has only a few counts. This chain links TRBV10-1 with TRBJ2-2; a possible D gene is TRBD2 (6 bases). Germline-derived CDR1 and CDR2 are WNHNN and SYGVQD (reference sequence). Deletions cut 4 bases from V and 4 bases from J, with 10 bases between. The CDR3 has 14 residues. In DNA form, the CDR3 reads TGCGCCAGCAGTGGTCACGGGAGCACCGGGGAGCTGTTTTTT. Its protein is CASSGHGSTGELFF.

The V gene is TRBV4-1, the J gene TRBJ2-6, with D possibly TRBD1 on 6 matching bases. CDR1 and CDR2 (germline): MGHRA, YSYEKL. This CDR3 has 16 amino acids. V lost 5 bases to trimming and J lost 3 bases, with 14 bases between them. CDR3 bases: TGCGCCAGCAGCGACAGGTCCAGGAGTGGGGCCAACGTCCTGACTTTC. Protein: CASSDRSRSGANVLTF.

The chain joins TRBV5-1 to TRBJ2-7, with D possibly being TRBD1 (8 bases). Trimming shortened V by 4 bases and J by 4 bases, and 24 bases separated the two germline ends. The CDR3 spans 17 residues. Germline CDR1 is SGHRS and CDR2 is YFSETQ. The CDR3 protein is CASSLGGTGRIRYEQYF. CDR3 DNA: TGCGCCAGCAGCCTGGGAGGGACAGGTCGGATTAGGTACGAGCAGTACTTC.

Only one count was recorded for this clone. The genes are TRBV3-1 (or the pseudogene TRBV3-2) and TRBJ2-1; D perhaps matches TRBD1 (6 bases). V dropped 4 bases and J dropped 12 bases, with 13 bases sitting between them. The CDR3 spans 12 residues. CDR1 is LGHDT and CDR2 is YNNKEL in the germline V gene (reference sequence). The CDR3 bases are TGTGCCAGCAGCCCCCTGACAGGTTGGCAGTTCTTC. Encoded protein: CASSPLTGWQFF.

The V gene is TRBV19, the J gene TRBJ1-3, with D perhaps TRBD1 (6 bases). The CDR3 runs 16 residues. V was trimmed by 5 bases and J by 0 bases, leaving 14 bases between them. Germline assignment: CDR1 LNHDA and CDR2 SQIVND (reference sequence). CDR3 bases: TGTGCCAGTAGTCCGACTCGGACAGTCTCTGGAAACACCATATATTTT. Its protein product is CASSPTRTVSGNTIYF.

This chain joins TRBV7-8 and TRBJ1-1; D may be TRBD1 (5 bases). The CDR3 contains 13 residues. V lost 3 bases, J lost 8 bases, and 13 bases lay in between. Germline V gives CDR1 SGHVS, CDR2 FQNEAQ. The chain's CDR3 is CASSFIRGVEAFF. The CDR3 DNA is TGTGCCAGCAGCTTTATCCGGGGGGTGGAAGCTTTCTTT.

Details on this clone: Within the sample, other DNA sequences also encode this same CDR3. The chain carries TRBV9 and TRBJ2-3; possible D gene TRBD2, 6 bases. The length of the CDR3 is 15 residues. Trimming took 0 bases from V and 0 from J, leaving 8 bases between them. Germline V gene data show CDR1 as SGDLS and CDR2 as YYNGEE. CDR3 sequence reads: CASSVGAGSTDTQYF. The CDR3 DNA reads as TGTGCCAGCAGCGTAGGGGCGGGGAGCACAGATACGCAGTATTTT.

This clone was detected only once. This chain connects TRBV6-5 to TRBJ1-2, with no clear D. CDR1 is MNHEY, CDR2 SVGAGI, per germline. Trimming left V 2 bases short and J 4 bases short, with 14 bases between. CDR3 length: 15 residues. CDR3 DNA sequence: TGTGCCAGCAGTTACGGAGGCGGAGGGAGCTATGGCTACACCTTC. This gives the protein CASSYGGGGSYGYTF.

This chain's CDR3 is CASSLGQIYGYTF. CDR3 nucleotide sequence: TGTGCCAGCAGCTTGGGGCAGATCTATGGCTACACCTTC. The rearrangement uses TRBV7-2 and TRBJ1-2; possibly TRBD1 for D (5 bases). Germline values: CDR1 SGHTA, CDR2 FQGNSA. V lost 3 bases and J 4 bases, leaving 9 bases between the germline ends. The CDR3 consists of 13 residues.

This clone was observed a single time. The chain recombines TRBV6-2 or TRBV6-3 with TRBJ1-3; D uncertain. The CDR3 contains 16 residues. Trimming shortened V by 2 bases and J by 0 bases, and 11 bases separated the two germline ends. Looked up from germline, CDR1 is MNHEY and CDR2 is SVGEGT. As DNA, the CDR3 is TGTGCCAGCAGTTACCGGGCCCGGGGCTCTGGAAACACCATATATTTT. Translated: CASSYRARGSGNTIYF.

The rearrangement joins TRBV5-4 to TRBJ2-1; a possible D gene is TRBD1 (5 bases). V was shortened by 4 bases and J by 5 bases, with 10 bases between the two germline ends. The CDR3 is 13 residues long. Germline V gene data show CDR1 as SGHNT and CDR2 as YYREEE (reference sequence). Written as DNA, the CDR3 is TGTGCCAGCAGCCCCGTCAGGGACAATGAGCAGTTCTTC. Protein product: CASSPVRDNEQFF.

This clone occurred once. This chain joins TRBV24-1 and TRBJ2-5; 8 bases map to TRBD1. Unmatched junction bases numbered 8, after V lost 1 base and J lost 5 bases. The CDR3 is 16 residues long. Germline-derived CDR1 and CDR2 are KGHDR and SFDVKD. CDR3 bases: TGTGCCACCAGTGATTTAGAGGACAGGGTAGGGGAGACCCAGTACTTC. It codes for CATSDLEDRVGETQYF.

The chain recombines TRBV5-1 with TRBJ2-5; 11 bases line up with TRBD2. The CDR3 spans 16 residues. The trim removed 2 bases at V and 3 bases at J, leaving 6 bases unmatched. CDR1 and CDR2 (germline): SGHRS, YFSETQ. CDR3 loop: CASSLSLAGGEETQYF. In DNA form, the CDR3 reads TGCGCCAGCAGCTTAAGTTTAGCGGGGGGGGAAGAGACCCAGTACTTC.

The chain is built from TRBV5-6 and TRBJ1-6, with a tentative D call TRBD1 (6 bases). The CDR3 totals 18 residues. Germline V CDR1 and CDR2: SGHDT, YYEEEE. With 1 base removed from V and 0 bases from J, the gap between germline ends came to 14 bases. In DNA form, the CDR3 reads TGTGCCAGCAGCTTGATTGGGGGGGCGGACTCCTATAATTCACCCCTCCACTTT. Translated, it gives CASSLIGGADSYNSPLHF. Together with reference TRBV5-6 and TRBJ1-6, the CDR3 gives the full variable domain: DAGVTQSPTHLIKTRGQQVTLRCSPKSGHDTVSWYQQALGQGPQFIFQYYEEEERQRGNFPDRFSGHQFPNYSSELNVNALLLGDSALYLCASSLIGGADSYNSPLHFGNGTRLTVT.